These 27 T cell receptor beta chains were all obtained from the same sample, sequenced in a study of blood T cell repertoires in COVID-19. Produced via immunoSEQ multiplex PCR; TCRdb's table is partial and in-frame only. The sample consists of some 260,000 clones, roughly 91% of them appearing once. The sample taken for sequencing was peripheral blood. These receptors all stem from a woman aged 40-49 years who had recovered from COVID-19.

This clone was observed a few times. Other DNA sequences of this sample code for an identical CDR3. The gene calls are TRBV10-3 and TRBJ1-5; no clear D. CDR3 length equals 13 residues. The germline V and J ends were trimmed by 0 bases and 2 bases, with 2 bases remaining between them. The germline V gene has CDR1 ENHRY and CDR2 SYGVKD. CDR3 residues: CAISESGNQPQHF. Written as DNA, the CDR3 is TGTGCCATCAGTGAGTCCGGCAATCAGCCCCAGCATTTT.

This CDR3 is CASSTRTGVASYEQYF. CDR3 DNA sequence: TGTGCCAGCAGTACCCGGACAGGGGTGGCTTCCTACGAGCAGTACTTC. The genes are TRBV6-2 or TRBV6-3 and TRBJ2-7; 9 nucleotides agree with TRBD1. V lost 5 bases, J lost 1 base, and 9 bases stayed unmatched. This CDR3 comprises 16 residues. Germline V gene lookup returns CDR1 MNHEY and CDR2 SVGEGT.

The chain carries TRBV6-2 or TRBV6-3 and TRBJ2-7; D is perhaps TRBD2 (6 bases). Per the germline V gene, CDR1 is MNHEY and CDR2 is SVGEGT. The CDR3 is 15 residues long. Trimming stripped 1 base from V and 6 bases from J, with 16 bases between. The CDR3 spells CASSYFLNREFEQYF. As DNA, the CDR3 is TGTGCCAGCAGTTACTTCCTGAACCGGGAGTTCGAGCAGTACTTC.

This clone was observed once. The chain employs TRBV4-3 and TRBJ2-1, with 13 nucleotides matching TRBD2. The V and J ends lost 4 bases and 9 bases, in that order; junction bases with no gene match: 6. The CDR3 runs 15 residues. The germline V gene has CDR1 LGHNA and CDR2 YSLEER. CDR3 sequence reads: CASSPLGLAGAEQFF. The CDR3, as DNA: TGCGCCAGCAGCCCCCTCGGACTAGCGGGGGCTGAGCAGTTCTTC.

The J gene is TRBJ1-4, the V gene TRBV7-9; D is unresolved. Germline CDR1 SEHNR, CDR2 FQNEAQ (reference sequence). V lost 1 base and J 4 bases, leaving 7 bases between the germline ends. This CDR3 region has 14 residues. This chain's CDR3 is CASSLVGINEKLFF. The CDR3, as DNA: TGTGCCAGCAGCTTAGTGGGCATTAATGAAAAACTGTTTTTT.

This chain connects TRBV7-9 to TRBJ1-5; D is possibly TRBD1 (5 bases). CDR1 is SEHNR and CDR2 is FQNEAQ in the germline V gene (reference sequence). V was shortened by 3 bases and J by 7 bases, with 13 bases between the two germline ends. The CDR3 length is 14 residues. CDR3 bases: TGTGCCAGCAGCTTGGGGGGTGATTTCCAGCCCCAGCATTTT. It specifies CASSLGGDFQPQHF. The full variable domain, completed using reference TRBV7-9 and TRBJ1-5, is DTGVSQNPRHKITKRGQNVTFRCDPISEHNRLYWYRQTLGQGPEFLTYFQNEAQLEKSRLLSDRFSAERPKGSFSTLEIQRTEQGDSAMYLCASSLGGDFQPQHFGDGTRLSIL.

V and J are TRBV5-1 and TRBJ2-7; D ambiguous. V was clipped by 4 bases and J by 0 bases, with 14 bases between them. Germline assignment: CDR1 SGHRS and CDR2 YFSETQ. The CDR3 is 15 residues long. CDR3 sequence reads: CASSPPTISSYEQYF. The CDR3 bases are TGCGCCAGCAGCCCACCGACAATCAGCTCCTACGAGCAGTACTTC.

This sequence joins TRBV6-6 and TRBJ2-7, with 10 bases fitting TRBD2. The CDR3 consists of 15 residues. V shed 6 bases, J shed 7 bases, and the junction held 12 bases outside the gene matches. Per germline, CDR1 MNHNY and CDR2 SVGAGI (reference sequence). In nucleotides, the CDR3 is TGTGCCAGCAGCCCCCCAGCGGGAGGGCCTGGAGAGCAGTACTTC. As protein: CASSPPAGGPGEQYF.

CDR3 sequence reads: CASSYRDSPTPTDTQYF. CDR3 sequence (DNA): TGTGCCAGCAGTTACCGGGACTCGCCAACCCCCACAGATACGCAGTATTTT. The chain carries TRBV6-2 or TRBV6-3 and TRBJ2-3; perhaps TRBD2 as D (6 bases). Germline V gene lookup returns CDR1 MNHEY and CDR2 SVGEGT. This CDR3 spans 17 amino acids. The V gene lost 2 bases and the J gene lost 2 bases, with 17 bases spanning the gap.

This clone was seen a handful of times. This chain links TRBV7-9 with TRBJ1-2, with 7 bases lining up with TRBD1. Germline values: CDR1 SEHNR, CDR2 FQNEAQ (reference sequence). Trimming at V came to 5 bases and at J to 6 bases, leaving 9 bases not matched to a gene. This CDR3 spans 14 amino acids. CDR3 amino acids: CASSPGQDWNGYTF. CDR3 in DNA: TGTGCCAGCAGCCCCGGACAGGATTGGAATGGCTACACCTTC.

The J gene is TRBJ2-7, the V gene TRBV4-2; 10 bases fit TRBD1. V lost 1 base to trimming and J lost 4 bases; unmatched junction nucleotides: 4. Per the germline V gene, CDR1 is LGHNA and CDR2 is YNFKEQ. This CDR3 region has 15 residues. This CDR3 is CASSQGTGGGYEQYF. The CDR3 DNA sequence: TGTGCCAGCAGCCAAGGGACAGGGGGGGGTTACGAGCAGTACTTC.

This chain joins TRBV28 and TRBJ2-7; 8 bases line up with TRBD1. Germline-derived CDR1 and CDR2 are MDHEN and SYDVKM. The V and J ends lost 1 base and 2 bases, in that order; junction bases with no gene match: 13. CDR3 length equals 18 residues. For the CDR3, the DNA is TGTGCCAGCAGTTTATCCCTCCAAAACAGGGGGGTTCCCTACGAGCAGTACTTC. Protein product: CASSLSLQNRGVPYEQYF.

The genes are TRBV4-1 and TRBJ2-2; 9 nucleotides align to TRBD1. J gave up 4 bases and V 0 bases, and 6 bases lay outside the gene matches. CDR1 and CDR2 (germline): MGHRA, YSYEKL. The length of the CDR3 is 17 residues. The CDR3 region is CASSQDGGTGSTGELFF. CDR3 DNA: TGCGCCAGCAGCCAAGATGGTGGGACAGGGAGCACCGGGGAGCTGTTTTTT.

V usage is TRBV5-1 and J usage is TRBJ2-2; a weak D match, TRBD2 (5 bases). The CDR3 covers 14 residues. Trimming shortened V by 7 bases and J by 3 bases, and 13 bases separated the two germline ends. Germline lookup yields CDR1 SGHRS and CDR2 YFSETQ. The DNA for the CDR3 is TGCGCCAGCGGGTGGACTCCCGACACCGGGGAGCTGTTTTTT. It specifies CASGWTPDTGELFF.

V usage is TRBV5-8 and J usage is TRBJ2-1; 8 positions match TRBD1. Germline assignment: CDR1 SGHTS and CDR2 YDEGEE. The CDR3 has 15 residues. Losses at the gene ends were 4 bases for V and 7 bases for J; bases not matched to a gene: 10. As DNA, the CDR3 is TGTGCCAGCAGCCCTCAGGGACAGGCGGGTAATGAGCAGTTCTTC. Translation: CASSPQGQAGNEQFF.

The chain has TRBV7-9 and TRBJ1-1; maybe TRBD1 (5 bases). Trimming removed 3 bases at V and 3 bases at J, with 8 bases between. Germline lookup yields CDR1 SEHNR and CDR2 FQNEAQ (reference sequence). The CDR3 loop spans 13 amino acids. CDR3 nucleotides: TGTGCCAGCAGCTTGTGGGGGGACACTGAAGCTTTCTTT. Protein: CASSLWGDTEAFF.

The chain has TRBV7-9 and TRBJ1-2; D is perhaps TRBD1 (6 bases). CDR1 SEHNR and CDR2 FQNEAQ come from the germline V gene (reference sequence). Trimming took 5 bases from V and 2 from J, leaving 15 bases between them. CDR3 length equals 15 residues. The CDR3: CASSPWGGRNYGYTF. As DNA, the CDR3 is TGTGCCAGCAGCCCGTGGGGGGGGCGAAACTATGGCTACACCTTC. Variable domain in full (rest from reference TRBV7-9 and TRBJ1-2): DTGVSQNPRHKITKRGQNVTFRCDPISEHNRLYWYRQTLGQGPEFLTYFQNEAQLEKSRLLSDRFSAERPKGSFSTLEIQRTEQGDSAMYLCASSPWGGRNYGYTFGSGTRLTVV.

This chain joins TRBV14 and TRBJ1-5, with 7 bases aligning to TRBD1. The CDR3 runs 15 residues. The germline V gene encodes CDR1 SGHDN and CDR2 FVKESK. J lost 3 bases, V lost 6 bases, and 8 bases had no gene match. CDR3 loop: CASSRPGTVNQPQHF. CDR3 sequence (DNA): TGTGCCAGCAGTCGTCCCGGGACAGTCAATCAGCCCCAGCATTTT.

This chain uses TRBV9 with TRBJ2-1; 7 positions match TRBD2. V was clipped by 4 bases and J by 8 bases; unmatched bases: 9. The germline gives CDR1 SGDLS, CDR2 YYNGEE. This CDR3 is 14 amino acids long. The CDR3 spells CASSRSGALDEQFF. DNA of the CDR3: TGTGCCAGCAGCCGAAGCGGGGCCTTGGATGAGCAGTTCTTC. Together with reference TRBV9 and TRBJ2-1, the CDR3 gives the full variable domain: DSGVTQTPKHLITATGQRVTLRCSPRSGDLSVYWYQQSLDQGLQFLIQYYNGEERAKGNILERFSAQQFPDLHSELNLSSLELGDSALYFCASSRSGALDEQFFGPGTRLTVL.

This rearrangement joins TRBV5-4 to TRBJ2-2; possibly TRBD2 for D (6 bases). CDR3 length equals 14 residues. Germline V lookup: CDR1 SGHNT, CDR2 YYREEE (reference sequence). V was trimmed by 1 base and J by 4 bases, leaving 8 bases between them. CDR3 protein: CASSLYGSTGELFF. The CDR3, as DNA: TGTGCCAGCAGCTTGTACGGGAGCACCGGGGAGCTGTTTTTT.

This sequence joins TRBV21-1 and TRBJ2-3; the table's D call TRBD1 went unverified against the DNA. TRBV21-1 is tagged as a pseudogene. This CDR3 has 23 residues. CDR3: CASSSKGGFGTQAGAPVGNTQYF. The CDR3, as DNA: TGTGCCAGCAGCTCAAAGGGCGGCTTTGGGACCCAAGCAGGGGCACCAGTGGGGAATACGCAGTATTTT.

The chain recombines TRBV14 with TRBJ1-2, with D uncertain. CDR3 length: 13 amino acids. Germline V gene lookup returns CDR1 SGHDN and CDR2 FVKESK. The germline V and J ends were trimmed by 4 bases and 5 bases, with 11 bases remaining between them. CDR3 DNA sequence: TGTGCCAGCAGCCGGAGGACCCCTTATGGCTACACCTTC. This sequence encodes CASSRRTPYGYTF.

The chain links TRBV30 to TRBJ1-4, with TRBD1 as a possible D gene (5 bases). V was pared by 2 bases and J by 8 bases, with 12 bases between. The CDR3 has 13 residues. Germline V gives CDR1 GTSNPN, CDR2 SVGIG (reference sequence). Written as DNA, the CDR3 is TGTGCCTGGAGTCGGGTTAAGGGGGAAAAACTGTTTTTT. It encodes CAWSRVKGEKLFF. Full variable domain (outside the CDR3, taken from reference TRBV30 and TRBJ1-4): SQTIHQWPATLVQPVGSPLSLECTVEGTSNPNLYWYRQAAGRGLQLLFYSVGIGQISSEVPQNLSASRPQDRQFILSSKKLLLSDSGFYLCAWSRVKGEKLFFGSGTQLSVL.

The chain is built from TRBV9 and TRBJ2-5; the match to TRBD2 covers 10 bases. The CDR3 extends over 18 amino acids. CDR1 and CDR2 from the germline V gene are SGDLS and YYNGEE. The V and J ends lost 0 bases and 2 bases, in that order; junction bases with no gene match: 10. CDR3: CASSVGTGGLAVQETQYF. The DNA for the CDR3 is TGTGCCAGCAGCGTAGGAACTGGAGGACTAGCGGTGCAAGAGACCCAGTACTTC. Full variable domain (rest looked up from reference TRBV9 and TRBJ2-5): DSGVTQTPKHLITATGQRVTLRCSPRSGDLSVYWYQQSLDQGLQFLIQYYNGEERAKGNILERFSAQQFPDLHSELNLSSLELGDSALYFCASSVGTGGLAVQETQYFGPGTRLLVL.

This clone appeared once. This chain connects TRBV6-2 or TRBV6-3 to TRBJ2-7; 11 nucleotides line up with TRBD2. V shed 4 bases and J 6 bases; nucleotides not matched to a gene: 8. This CDR3 is built from 15 residues. The V gene's germline CDR1 is MNHEY and CDR2 SVGEGT. The CDR3 region has the DNA TGTGCCAGCAGTTTCCTATTTAGCGGGAGGGGCGAGCAGTACGTC. The encoded protein is CASSFLFSGRGEQYV.

This chain uses TRBV5-1 with TRBJ1-2, with a tentative D call TRBD1 (6 bases). The germline V gene has CDR1 SGHRS and CDR2 YFSETQ. CDR3 length: 14 amino acids. V lost 1 base to trimming and J lost 7 bases, with 14 bases between them. The CDR3 reads CASSLSRGGVGYTF. CDR3 in DNA: TGCGCCAGCAGCTTGAGTAGGGGGGGCGTTGGCTACACCTTC.

The chain links TRBV18 to TRBJ1-4; a weak D match, TRBD1 (5 bases). The CDR3 is made up of 19 amino acids. Germline CDR1 KGHSH, CDR2 LQKENI. The ends were cut back, 3 bases at V and 0 bases at J, with 20 bases in the middle. The CDR3 region is CASSPRTRTGDPTNEKLFF. The DNA for the CDR3 is TGTGCCAGCTCACCGAGGACCCGGACGGGGGACCCAACTAATGAAAAACTGTTTTTT.